This T cell receptor beta chain appears in the sequencing data of a study of cytomegalovirus exposure and HLA in healthy donors. Data came from immunoSEQ multiplex PCR; TCRdb stores just in-frame clones and leaves some out. This table has about 140,000 clones, roughly 86% appearing once. Findings of the study overall: A subsequent analysis found that TCR clusters from the first cohort also tended to co-occur in the 120 validation repertoires, with about 95% of cluster scores above 0.

In germline, CDR1 is SGHRS, CDR2 YFSETQ. This CDR3 is built from 15 residues. The germline V and J ends were trimmed by 7 bases and 0 bases, with 14 bases remaining between them. This clone was recorded once. Its antigen is as yet unknown. The V gene is TRBV5-1, the J gene TRBJ2-1; no reliable D call. The specimen was PBMCs. This clonotype originated in a woman in her 30s in good health and CMV-seronegative. The CDR3 protein is CASSPTSSSYNEQFF. In DNA, the CDR3 is TGCGCCAGCTCCCCGACTTCGAGCTCCTACAATGAGCAGTTCTTC.